This T cell receptor beta chain was profiled in a study of blood T cell repertoires in COVID-19. Study overall: Samples of COVID-19 (acute and convalescent) were obtained from the United States, Italy and Spain. T cells, B-cell-depleted T cells, or PBMCs provided the cDNA or gDNA that served as material.

Under the authors' procedure: Amplification with reference gene primers provided the estimates of nucleated cell counts. Measured with immunoSEQ multiplex PCR; TCRdb has only the in-frame clones, and not every one. The DNA gave D and trimming, while V, J and clone size come from that table. Here the sample spans around 300,000 clones, 90% being singletons. Germline trimming cut 5 bases from V and 6 bases from J; bases unmatched to any gene: 14. This CDR3 comprises 16 residues. Germline V gives CDR1 LNHDA, CDR2 SQIVND (reference sequence). The source material was peripheral blood. This sequence joins TRBV19 and TRBJ1-2; the match to TRBD1 covers 8 bases. This sequence originates from a woman aged 40 to 50 with acute or convalescent COVID-19. The DNA of the CDR3 is TGTGCCAGTAGTCGAGGCTTCGGACAGGGCCAGCATGGCTACACCTTC. This gives the protein CASSRGFGQGQHGYTF.